The clone carrying this T cell receptor beta chain was counted between two and nine times. Its antigen remains unidentified. This specimen comes from a study of T cell responses to AZD1222 COVID-19 vaccine. The study, taken as a whole, reports: Females made up more of the donors, who were largely white British, and clonal diversity may have come out too low. Baseline serostatus was positive in only six AZD1222 recipients.

Assay: immunoSEQ multiplex PCR; the TCRdb copy retains only in-frame clones and omits some. This table has around 200,000 clones, about 90% appearing once. The CDR3 consists of 13 residues. The V gene's germline CDR1 is SGHNT and CDR2 YENEEA. V was shortened by 9 bases and J by 7 bases, with 13 bases between the two germline ends. The chain employs TRBV11-3 and TRBJ1-6; D call uncertain. The origin of this receptor is an adult in good health. The specimen was peripheral blood, collected on day 0 of AZD1222 vaccination. The CDR3 DNA is TGTGCCAGGATCGGAACCTTCAATTCACCCCTCCACTTT. Residues: CARIGTFNSPLHF.